These T cell receptor beta chains were read from a single sample in a study of blood T cell repertoires in COVID-19. Data came from immunoSEQ multiplex PCR; TCRdb stores just in-frame clones and leaves some out. The sample carries tens of thousands of clones, around 72% recorded once. Sequencing was carried out using peripheral blood. The receptors stem from a man aged 65 to 85 with COVID-19, enrolled during active disease. The conserved cysteine and the conserved F or W are not part of the CDR3 here. The D gene is left open where the match is weak. Rows give clone size only sometimes, using once, few, many, or a class for an expanded clone.

.	TRBV11-2	.	TRBJ1-1	ASSLDSHFAEAF
.	TRBV5-8	.	TRBJ2-3	ASSSGLRIQSPYTDTQY
TRBD1	TRBV27	.	TRBJ1-1	ASSPWDRVNTEAF
TRBD1	TRBV29-1	.	TRBJ2-3	SVEAGGPADTQY
TRBD1	TRBV27	.	TRBJ1-2	ASSNTPILGQVGYGYT
TRBD2	TRBV29-1	many	TRBJ2-1	SGLPSGYNEQF
TRBD1	TRBV5-4	once	TRBJ1-2	ATGTGSKRNFNYGYT
TRBD1	TRBV5-1	.	TRBJ2-3	ASSQGQGRDTQY
.	TRBV28	once	TRBJ1-2	ASSPGGRGGGGNYGYT
TRBD2	TRBV5-1	.	TRBJ2-2	ASSLLSGRGTGELF
.	TRBV6-5	few	TRBJ1-3	ASTQRATIGNTIY
.	TRBV27	.	TRBJ2-7	ASSLTDSGPYEQY
TRBD2	TRBV19	.	TRBJ2-7	ASSIGLAVEQY
TRBD1	TRBV2	.	TRBJ1-2	ASIWSGGDYGYT
TRBD2	TRBV9	.	TRBJ2-1	ASSVGVSGSNEQF
TRBD1	TRBV9	.	TRBJ2-7	ASSVATGSTGEEQY
.	TRBV5-5	.	TRBJ1-2	ASSLTQNYGYT
.	TRBV11-3	.	TRBJ2-3	ASSLGATDTQY
TRBD1	TRBV7-2	.	TRBJ1-6	ASSPPGQNNSPLH
.	TRBV12-3/TRBV12-4	once	TRBJ1-1	ASRPQAPTEAF
.	TRBV5-1	.	TRBJ2-5	ASSLVATEETQY
TRBD1	TRBV19	once	TRBJ1-5	ATEPDRGWGGPQH